A selection of T cell receptor beta chains follows, all from one sample in a study of beta chain features in type 1 diabetes. TCRdb keeps only in-frame clones here, not all; method: immunoSEQ multiplex PCR. Counted here are approximately 170,000 clones, approximately 9.1% occurring once; the ten biggest clones make up about 2.5%. The source material was central memory CD4+ T cells from blood. The receptors originated from a woman aged 18-29 years in good health. The CDR3 runs from the conserved cysteine through the conserved F or W. Each record gives: D gene, J gene, V gene, clone size, CDR3 protein, CDR3 DNA. A D gene is named only where the DNA matches it firmly. Not all rows give a size; the values are once, few, many and, for expanded clones, a class.

d_call: -
j_call: TRBJ2-3
v_call: TRBV4-3
clone_size: -
cdr3_aa: CASSQEVIRPGTQYF
cdr3_nt: TGCGCCAGCAGCCAAGAGGTCATAAGACCAGGTACGCAGTATTTT

d_call: TRBD1
j_call: TRBJ2-3
v_call: TRBV11-3
clone_size: -
cdr3_aa: CASSFTGGDTQYF
cdr3_nt: TGTGCCAGCAGCTTTACAGGGGGGGATACGCAGTATTTT

d_call: -
j_call: TRBJ1-1
v_call: TRBV5-4
clone_size: -
cdr3_aa: CASSSQFTSNTEAFF
cdr3_nt: TGTGCCAGCAGCTCTCAATTTACATCGAACACTGAAGCTTTCTTT

d_call: TRBD1
j_call: TRBJ2-7
v_call: TRBV10-3
clone_size: -
cdr3_aa: CAIGQGVHEQYF
cdr3_nt: TGTGCCATCGGACAGGGGGTCCACGAGCAGTACTTC

d_call: TRBD1
j_call: TRBJ2-7
v_call: TRBV4-2
clone_size: many
cdr3_aa: CASSQGNRGDEQYF
cdr3_nt: TGTGCCAGCAGCCAAGGGAACAGGGGCGACGAGCAGTACTTC

d_call: -
j_call: TRBJ1-2
v_call: TRBV27
clone_size: -
cdr3_aa: CASSSTVNYGYTF
cdr3_nt: TGTGCCAGCAGTTCGACAGTGAACTATGGCTACACCTTC

d_call: -
j_call: TRBJ2-7
v_call: TRBV18
clone_size: few
cdr3_aa: CASSRGTSYEQYF
cdr3_nt: TGTGCCAGCTCCCGCGGGACCTCCTACGAGCAGTACTTC

d_call: TRBD1
j_call: TRBJ2-3
v_call: TRBV6-1
clone_size: few
cdr3_aa: CASRGQGNTDTQYF
cdr3_nt: TGTGCCAGCAGGGGACAGGGAAACACAGATACGCAGTATTTT

d_call: -
j_call: TRBJ2-5
v_call: TRBV25-1
clone_size: few
cdr3_aa: CASSEAGIGTQYF
cdr3_nt: TGTGCCAGCAGTGAAGCCGGGATAGGGACCCAGTACTTC

d_call: TRBD2
j_call: TRBJ2-3
v_call: TRBV14
clone_size: -
cdr3_aa: CASSQVLAGSTDTQYF
cdr3_nt: TGTGCCAGCAGCCAGGTACTAGCGGGAAGCACAGATACGCAGTATTTT

d_call: TRBD1
j_call: TRBJ2-7
v_call: TRBV4-2
clone_size: -
cdr3_aa: CASSQDRDRFLYEQYF
cdr3_nt: TGTGCCAGCAGCCAAGACCGGGACAGATTTCTCTACGAGCAGTACTTC

d_call: -
j_call: TRBJ1-2
v_call: TRBV7-3
clone_size: few
cdr3_aa: CASSIWGFDGYTF
cdr3_nt: TGTGCCAGCAGCATATGGGGCTTCGATGGCTACACCTTC

d_call: -
j_call: TRBJ1-5
v_call: TRBV5-1
clone_size: -
cdr3_aa: CASSPDGDQPQHF
cdr3_nt: TGCGCCAGCAGCCCGGACGGGGATCAGCCCCAGCATTTT

d_call: -
j_call: TRBJ2-3
v_call: TRBV7-2
clone_size: -
cdr3_aa: CASSLAPGGPNTQYF
cdr3_nt: TGTGCCAGCAGCTTAGCCCCAGGTGGCCCGAATACGCAGTATTTT

d_call: -
j_call: TRBJ1-1
v_call: TRBV14
clone_size: many
cdr3_aa: CASSRKTGTEAFF
cdr3_nt: TGTGCCAGCAGCCGAAAAACAGGGACTGAAGCTTTCTTT

d_call: TRBD2
j_call: TRBJ2-1
v_call: TRBV25-1
clone_size: -
cdr3_aa: CASSVPGTTKEQFF
cdr3_nt: TGTGCCAGCAGTGTTCCCGGGACTACGAAAGAGCAGTTCTTC

d_call: -
j_call: TRBJ1-1
v_call: TRBV7-9
clone_size: few
cdr3_aa: CASSLEQTNTEAFF
cdr3_nt: TGTGCCAGCAGCTTAGAACAAACGAACACTGAAGCTTTCTTT

d_call: -
j_call: TRBJ1-1
v_call: TRBV9
clone_size: few
cdr3_aa: CASSKSPIRQGRVEAFF
cdr3_nt: TGTGCCAGCAGCAAATCTCCGATTAGGCAGGGTAGAGTTGAAGCTTTCTTT

d_call: -
j_call: TRBJ1-2
v_call: TRBV19
clone_size: few
cdr3_aa: CASSSARANGYTF
cdr3_nt: TGTGCCAGTAGTTCCGCGCGAGCCAATGGCTACACCTTC

d_call: TRBD1
j_call: TRBJ2-7
v_call: TRBV20-1
clone_size: few
cdr3_aa: CSAGQGNEQYF
cdr3_nt: TGCAGTGCAGGACAGGGGAACGAGCAGTACTTC

d_call: TRBD1
j_call: TRBJ2-2
v_call: TRBV12-5
clone_size: -
cdr3_aa: CASGSGQGSAGELFF
cdr3_nt: TGTGCTAGTGGTTCTGGACAGGGTAGCGCCGGGGAGCTGTTTTTT

d_call: TRBD2
j_call: TRBJ2-3
v_call: TRBV29-1
clone_size: few
cdr3_aa: CSALGLAGTGATQYF
cdr3_nt: TGCAGCGCCCTCGGACTAGCGGGGACCGGCGCTACGCAGTATTTT

d_call: TRBD1
j_call: TRBJ1-1
v_call: TRBV5-1
clone_size: few
cdr3_aa: CASSLWPTGTGVTEAFF
cdr3_nt: TGCGCCAGCAGCTTGTGGCCCACCGGGACAGGGGTGACTGAAGCTTTCTTT

d_call: -
j_call: TRBJ1-6
v_call: TRBV30
clone_size: few
cdr3_aa: CAWSVFGSYNSPLHF
cdr3_nt: TGTGCCTGGAGTGTTTTCGGCTCCTATAATTCACCCCTCCACTTT